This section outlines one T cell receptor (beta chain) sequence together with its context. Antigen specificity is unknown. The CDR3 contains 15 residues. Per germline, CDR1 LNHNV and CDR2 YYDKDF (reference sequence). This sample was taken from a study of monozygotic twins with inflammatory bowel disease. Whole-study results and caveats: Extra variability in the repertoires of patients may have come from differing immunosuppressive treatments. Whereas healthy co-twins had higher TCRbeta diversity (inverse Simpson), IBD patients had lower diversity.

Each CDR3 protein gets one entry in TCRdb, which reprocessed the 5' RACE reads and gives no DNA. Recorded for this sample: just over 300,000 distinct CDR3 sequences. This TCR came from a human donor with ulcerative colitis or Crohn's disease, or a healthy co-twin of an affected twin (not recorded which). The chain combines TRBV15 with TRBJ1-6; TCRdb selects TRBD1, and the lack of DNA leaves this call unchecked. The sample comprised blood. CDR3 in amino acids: CATSRGGGNNSPLHF.